This T cell receptor (beta chain) came from a study of T cell changes during pregnancy in multiple sclerosis. Libraries were prepared by immunoSEQ multiplex PCR; TCRdb keeps only in-frame clonotypes and omits some of them. The table lists about 50,000 clones, 90% to 95% of them singletons. Germline V gene sequence: CDR1 MNHNY, CDR2 SVGAGI (reference sequence). CDR3 length: 15 residues. V gave up 4 bases and J gave up 4 bases, with 16 bases separating them. Material: CD8+ T cells from peripheral blood mononuclear cells, obtained in the first trimester of pregnancy. The TCR originated in a female donor with multiple sclerosis, enrolled in a pregnancy study. The genes are TRBV6-6 and TRBJ1-1; unclear D gene. DNA of the CDR3: TGTGCCAGCAGTTTCCCTGGGCAGCCGGCCACTGAAGCTTTCTTT. Translating it yields CASSFPGQPATEAFF.